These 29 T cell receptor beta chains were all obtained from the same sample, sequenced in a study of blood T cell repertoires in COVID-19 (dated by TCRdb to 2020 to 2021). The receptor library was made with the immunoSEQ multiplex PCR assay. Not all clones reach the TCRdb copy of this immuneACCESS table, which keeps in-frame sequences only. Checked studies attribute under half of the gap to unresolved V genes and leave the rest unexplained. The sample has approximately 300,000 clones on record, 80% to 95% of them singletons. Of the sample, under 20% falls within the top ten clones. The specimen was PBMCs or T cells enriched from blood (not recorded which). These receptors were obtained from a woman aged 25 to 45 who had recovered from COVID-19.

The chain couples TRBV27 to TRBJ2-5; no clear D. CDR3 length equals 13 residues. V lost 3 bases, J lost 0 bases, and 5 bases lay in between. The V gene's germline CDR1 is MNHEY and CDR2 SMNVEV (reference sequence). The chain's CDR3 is CASSLNYQETQYF. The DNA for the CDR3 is TGTGCCAGCAGTTTGAACTACCAAGAGACCCAGTACTTC.

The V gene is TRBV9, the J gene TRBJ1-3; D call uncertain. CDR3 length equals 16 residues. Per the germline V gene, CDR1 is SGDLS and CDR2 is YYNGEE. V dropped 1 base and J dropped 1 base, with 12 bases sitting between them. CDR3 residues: CASSVIGSYSGNTIYF. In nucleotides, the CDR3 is TGTGCCAGCAGCGTAATAGGGAGTTATTCTGGAAACACCATATATTTT.

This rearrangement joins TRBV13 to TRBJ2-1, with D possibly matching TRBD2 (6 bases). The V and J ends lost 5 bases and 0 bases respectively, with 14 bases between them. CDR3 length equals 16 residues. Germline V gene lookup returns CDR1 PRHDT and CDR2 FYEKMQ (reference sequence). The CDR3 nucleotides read TGTGCCAGCAGCGGCTCGACTAGGACCTCCTACAATGAGCAGTTCTTC. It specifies CASSGSTRTSYNEQFF.

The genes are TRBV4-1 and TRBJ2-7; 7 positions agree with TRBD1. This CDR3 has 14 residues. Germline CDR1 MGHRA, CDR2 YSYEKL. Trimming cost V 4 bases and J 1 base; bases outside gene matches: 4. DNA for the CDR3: TGCGCCAGCAGCCCGTGGACAGGTTCCTACGAGCAGTACTTC. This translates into CASSPWTGSYEQYF.

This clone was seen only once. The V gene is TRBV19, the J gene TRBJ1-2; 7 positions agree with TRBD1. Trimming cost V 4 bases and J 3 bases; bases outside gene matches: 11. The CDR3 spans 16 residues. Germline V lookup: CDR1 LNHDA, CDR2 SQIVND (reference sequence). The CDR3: CASSKDRTRQYYGYTF. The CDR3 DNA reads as TGTGCCAGTAGTAAGGACAGGACTCGACAGTACTATGGCTACACCTTC.

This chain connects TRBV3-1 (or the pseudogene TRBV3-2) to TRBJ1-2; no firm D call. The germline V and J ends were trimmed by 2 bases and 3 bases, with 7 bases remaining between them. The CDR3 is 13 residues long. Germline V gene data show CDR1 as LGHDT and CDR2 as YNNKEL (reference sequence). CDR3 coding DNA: TGTGCCAGCAGCCAAAACACGTACTATGGCTACACCTTC. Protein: CASSQNTYYGYTF.

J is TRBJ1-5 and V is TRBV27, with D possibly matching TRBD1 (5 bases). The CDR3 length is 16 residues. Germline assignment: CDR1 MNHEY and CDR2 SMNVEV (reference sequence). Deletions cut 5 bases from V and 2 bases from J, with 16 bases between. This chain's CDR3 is CASSPNGAGGNQPQHF. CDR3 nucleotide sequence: TGTGCCAGCAGTCCCAATGGGGCGGGGGGCAATCAGCCCCAGCATTTT.

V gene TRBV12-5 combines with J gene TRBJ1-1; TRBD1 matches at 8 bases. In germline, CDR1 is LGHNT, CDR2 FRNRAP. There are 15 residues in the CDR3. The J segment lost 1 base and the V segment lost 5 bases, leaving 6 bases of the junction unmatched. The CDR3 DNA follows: TGTGCTAGTGGTCCCCCAGGACAGGGGAACACTGAAGCTTTCTTT. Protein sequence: CASGPPGQGNTEAFF. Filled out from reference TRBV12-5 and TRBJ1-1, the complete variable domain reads DARVTQTPRHKVTEMGQEVTMRCQPILGHNTVFWYRQTMMQGLELLAYFRNRAPLDDSGMPKDRFSAEMPDATLATLKIQPSEPRDSAVYFCASGPPGQGNTEAFFGQGTRLTVV.

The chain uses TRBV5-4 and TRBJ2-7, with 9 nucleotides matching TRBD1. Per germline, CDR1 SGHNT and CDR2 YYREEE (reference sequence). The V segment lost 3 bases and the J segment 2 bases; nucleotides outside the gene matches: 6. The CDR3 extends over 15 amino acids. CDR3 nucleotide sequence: TGTGCCAGCAGCTCCTCCCGGGACAGGGCCTACGAGCAGTACTTC. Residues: CASSSSRDRAYEQYF.

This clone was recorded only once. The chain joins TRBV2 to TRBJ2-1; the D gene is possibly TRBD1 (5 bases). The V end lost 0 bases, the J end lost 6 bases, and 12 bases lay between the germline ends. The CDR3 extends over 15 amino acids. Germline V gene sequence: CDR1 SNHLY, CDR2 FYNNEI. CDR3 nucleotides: TGTGCCAGCAGTGAAGCGCGTGGGGCTGGCAATGAGCAGTTCTTC. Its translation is CASSEARGAGNEQFF.

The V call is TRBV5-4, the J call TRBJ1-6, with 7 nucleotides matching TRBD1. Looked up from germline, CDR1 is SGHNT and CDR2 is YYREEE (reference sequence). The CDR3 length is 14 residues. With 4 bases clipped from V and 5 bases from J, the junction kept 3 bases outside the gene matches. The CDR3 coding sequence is TGTGCCAGCAGCCAGGGACAGAATAATTCACCCCTCCACTTT. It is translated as CASSQGQNNSPLHF.

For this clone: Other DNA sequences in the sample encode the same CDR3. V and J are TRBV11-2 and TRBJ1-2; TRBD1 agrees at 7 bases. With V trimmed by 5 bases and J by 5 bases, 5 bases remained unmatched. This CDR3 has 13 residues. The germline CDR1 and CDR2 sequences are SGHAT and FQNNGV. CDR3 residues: CASSPGQDYGYTF. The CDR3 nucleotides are TGTGCCAGCAGCCCAGGACAGGATTATGGCTACACCTTC.

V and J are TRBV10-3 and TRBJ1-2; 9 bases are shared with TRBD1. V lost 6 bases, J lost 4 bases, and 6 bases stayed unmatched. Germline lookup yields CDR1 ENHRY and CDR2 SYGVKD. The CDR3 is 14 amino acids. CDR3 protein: CAIRGDREVYGYTF. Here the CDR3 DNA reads TGTGCCATCAGAGGGGACAGGGAAGTCTATGGCTACACCTTC.

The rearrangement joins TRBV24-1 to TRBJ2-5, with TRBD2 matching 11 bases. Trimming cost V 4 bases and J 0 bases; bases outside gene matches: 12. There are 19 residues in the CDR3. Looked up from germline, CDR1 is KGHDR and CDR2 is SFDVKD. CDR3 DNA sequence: TGTGCCACCAGTGACCCACCGGGACTAGCGGACCGAAACCAAGAGACCCAGTACTTC. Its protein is CATSDPPGLADRNQETQYF.

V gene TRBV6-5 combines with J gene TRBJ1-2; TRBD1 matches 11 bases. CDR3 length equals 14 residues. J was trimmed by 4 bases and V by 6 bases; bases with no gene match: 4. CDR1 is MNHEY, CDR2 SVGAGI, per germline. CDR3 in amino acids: CASSRDRGFYGYTF. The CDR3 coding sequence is TGTGCCAGCAGCCGGGACAGGGGGTTCTATGGCTACACCTTC.

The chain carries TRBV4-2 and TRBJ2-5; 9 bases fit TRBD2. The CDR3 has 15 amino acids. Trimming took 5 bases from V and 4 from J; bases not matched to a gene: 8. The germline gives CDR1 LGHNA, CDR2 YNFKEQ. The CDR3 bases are TGTGCCAGCAGCGCGAATAGCGGGGGTACAGAGACCCAGTACTTC. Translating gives CASSANSGGTETQYF.

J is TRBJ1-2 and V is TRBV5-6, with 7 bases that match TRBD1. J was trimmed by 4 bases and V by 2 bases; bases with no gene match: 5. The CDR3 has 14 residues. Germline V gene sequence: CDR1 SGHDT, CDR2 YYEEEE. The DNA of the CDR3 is TGTGCCAGCAGCTTAAGGGGGCCCGGCTATGGCTACACCTTC. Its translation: CASSLRGPGYGYTF.

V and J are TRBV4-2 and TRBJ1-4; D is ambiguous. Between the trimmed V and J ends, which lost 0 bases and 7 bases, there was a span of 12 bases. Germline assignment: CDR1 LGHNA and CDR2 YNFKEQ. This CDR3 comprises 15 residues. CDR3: CASSQDFSGVEKLFF. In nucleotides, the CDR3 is TGTGCCAGCAGCCAAGATTTTAGCGGGGTTGAAAAACTGTTTTTT.

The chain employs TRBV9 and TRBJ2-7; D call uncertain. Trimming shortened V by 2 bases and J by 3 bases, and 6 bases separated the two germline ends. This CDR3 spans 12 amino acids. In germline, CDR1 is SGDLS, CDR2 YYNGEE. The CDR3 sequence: CASSVSGYEQYF. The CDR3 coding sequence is TGTGCCAGCAGCGTGTCCGGCTACGAGCAGTACTTC. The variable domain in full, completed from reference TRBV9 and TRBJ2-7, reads DSGVTQTPKHLITATGQRVTLRCSPRSGDLSVYWYQQSLDQGLQFLIQYYNGEERAKGNILERFSAQQFPDLHSELNLSSLELGDSALYFCASSVSGYEQYFGPGTRLTVT.

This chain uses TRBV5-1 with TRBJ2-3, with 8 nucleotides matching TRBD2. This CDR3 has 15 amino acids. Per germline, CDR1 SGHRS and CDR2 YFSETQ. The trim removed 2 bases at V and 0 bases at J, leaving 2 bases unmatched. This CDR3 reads CASSLIAGSTDTQYF. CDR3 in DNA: TGCGCCAGCAGCTTAATAGCGGGGAGCACAGATACGCAGTATTTT. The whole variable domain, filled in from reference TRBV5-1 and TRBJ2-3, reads KAGVTQTPRYLIKTRGQQVTLSCSPISGHRSVSWYQQTPGQGLQFLFEYFSETQRNKGNFPGRFSGRQFSNSRSEMNVSTLELGDSALYLCASSLIAGSTDTQYFGPGTRLTVL.

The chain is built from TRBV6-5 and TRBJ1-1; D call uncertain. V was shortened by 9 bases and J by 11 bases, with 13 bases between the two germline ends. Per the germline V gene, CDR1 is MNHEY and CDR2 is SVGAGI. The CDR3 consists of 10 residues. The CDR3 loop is CASGWVRAFF. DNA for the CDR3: TGTGCCAGTGGTTGGGTGAGGGCTTTCTTT.

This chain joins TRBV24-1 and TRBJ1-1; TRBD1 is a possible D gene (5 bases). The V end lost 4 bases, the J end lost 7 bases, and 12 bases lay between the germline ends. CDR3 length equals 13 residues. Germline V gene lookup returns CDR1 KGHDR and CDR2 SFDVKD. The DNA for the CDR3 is TGTGCCACCAGTGACCCAGGGTCGGGTGAAGCTTTCTTT. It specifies CATSDPGSGEAFF.

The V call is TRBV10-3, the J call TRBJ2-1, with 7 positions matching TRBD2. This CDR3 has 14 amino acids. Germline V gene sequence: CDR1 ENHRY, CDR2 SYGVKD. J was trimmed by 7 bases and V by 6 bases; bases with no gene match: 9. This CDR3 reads CAIRRVGRGNEQFF. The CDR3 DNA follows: TGTGCCATCAGGCGAGTGGGGAGGGGAAATGAGCAGTTCTTC.

The CDR3 sequence: CASSHRWLIQPQHF. The CDR3 nucleotides are TGTGCCAGCAGTCACCGATGGCTGATTCAGCCCCAGCATTTT. The chain couples TRBV28 to TRBJ1-5; D is uncertain. The CDR3 loop spans 14 amino acids. CDR1 and CDR2 from the germline V gene are MDHEN and SYDVKM. Trimming left V 5 bases short and J 6 bases short, with 14 bases between.

CDR3 loop: CASSEGTSAVNEQFF. CDR3 nucleotide sequence: TGTGCCAGCAGCGAAGGGACTAGCGCCGTGAATGAGCAGTTCTTC. This chain uses TRBV11-2 with TRBJ2-1; 10 positions agree with TRBD2. This CDR3 contains 15 residues. J lost 7 bases, V lost 5 bases, and 8 bases had no gene match. CDR1 SGHAT and CDR2 FQNNGV come from the germline V gene.

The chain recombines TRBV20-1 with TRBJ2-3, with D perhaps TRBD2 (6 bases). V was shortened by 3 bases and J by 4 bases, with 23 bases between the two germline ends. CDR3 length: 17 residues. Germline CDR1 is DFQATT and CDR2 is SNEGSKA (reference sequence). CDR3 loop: CSASGPTWEAVADTQYF. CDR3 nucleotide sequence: TGCAGTGCTAGTGGCCCTACGTGGGAGGCCGTAGCAGATACGCAGTATTTT.

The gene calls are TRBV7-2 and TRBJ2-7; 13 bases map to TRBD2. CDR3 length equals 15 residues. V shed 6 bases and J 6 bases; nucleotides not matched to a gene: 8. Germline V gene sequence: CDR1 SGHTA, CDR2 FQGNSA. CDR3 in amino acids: CASRPTWTSGGEQYF. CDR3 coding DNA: TGTGCCAGCAGACCCACCTGGACTAGCGGGGGCGAGCAGTACTTC.

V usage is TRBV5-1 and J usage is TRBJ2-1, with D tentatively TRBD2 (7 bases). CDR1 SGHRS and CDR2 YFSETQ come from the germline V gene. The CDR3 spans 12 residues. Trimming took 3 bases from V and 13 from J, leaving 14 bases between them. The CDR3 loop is CASSSGGGPQFF. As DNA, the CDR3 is TGCGCCAGCAGCTCTGGGGGGGGCCCACAGTTCTTC.

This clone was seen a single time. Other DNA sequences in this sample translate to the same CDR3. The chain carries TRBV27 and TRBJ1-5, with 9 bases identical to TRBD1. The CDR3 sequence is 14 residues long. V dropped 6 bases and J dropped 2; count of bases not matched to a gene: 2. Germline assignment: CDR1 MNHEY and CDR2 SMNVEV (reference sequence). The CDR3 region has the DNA TGTGCCAGCAGGAGGACAGGGGGCAATCAGCCCCAGCATTTT. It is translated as CASRRTGGNQPQHF.